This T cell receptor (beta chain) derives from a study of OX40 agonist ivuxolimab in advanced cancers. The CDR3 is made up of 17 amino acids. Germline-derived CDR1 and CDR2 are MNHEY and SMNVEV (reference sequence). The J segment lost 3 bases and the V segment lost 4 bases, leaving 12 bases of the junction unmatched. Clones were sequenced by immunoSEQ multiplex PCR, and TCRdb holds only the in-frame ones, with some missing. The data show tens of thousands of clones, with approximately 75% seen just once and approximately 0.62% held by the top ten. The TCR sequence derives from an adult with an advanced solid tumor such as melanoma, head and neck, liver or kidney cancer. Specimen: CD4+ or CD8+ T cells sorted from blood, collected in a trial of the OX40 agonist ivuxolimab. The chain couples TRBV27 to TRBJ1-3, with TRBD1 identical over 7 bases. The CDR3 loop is CASSYLPLTGDGNTIYF. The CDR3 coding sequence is TGTGCCAGCAGTTACCTTCCCCTAACAGGGGATGGAAACACCATATATTTT.